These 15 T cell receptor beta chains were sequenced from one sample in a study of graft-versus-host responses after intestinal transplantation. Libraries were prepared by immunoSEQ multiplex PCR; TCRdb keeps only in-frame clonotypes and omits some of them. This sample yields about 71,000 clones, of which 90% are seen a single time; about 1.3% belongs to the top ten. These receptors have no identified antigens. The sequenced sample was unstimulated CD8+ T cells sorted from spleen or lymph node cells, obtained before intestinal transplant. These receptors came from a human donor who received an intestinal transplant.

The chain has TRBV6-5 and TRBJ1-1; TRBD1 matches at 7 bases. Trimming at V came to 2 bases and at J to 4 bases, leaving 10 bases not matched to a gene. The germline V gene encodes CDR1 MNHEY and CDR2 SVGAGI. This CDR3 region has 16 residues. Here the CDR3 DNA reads TGTGCCAGCAGTTACCGAAAGCGACAGGGTGTCACTGAAGCTTTCTTT. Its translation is CASSYRKRQGVTEAFF.

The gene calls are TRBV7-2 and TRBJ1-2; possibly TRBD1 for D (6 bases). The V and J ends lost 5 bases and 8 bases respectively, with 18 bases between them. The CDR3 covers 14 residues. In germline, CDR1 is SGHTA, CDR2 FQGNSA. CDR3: CASSTGDTRWGYTF. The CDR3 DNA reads TGTGCCAGCAGCACCGGGGACACACGCTGGGGCTACACCTTC. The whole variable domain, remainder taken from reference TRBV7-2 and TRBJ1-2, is GAGVSQSPSNKVTEKGKDVELRCDPISGHTALYWYRQSLGQGLEFLIYFQGNSAPDKSGLPSDRFSAERTGGSVSTLTIQRTQQEDSAVYLCASSTGDTRWGYTFGSGTRLTVV.

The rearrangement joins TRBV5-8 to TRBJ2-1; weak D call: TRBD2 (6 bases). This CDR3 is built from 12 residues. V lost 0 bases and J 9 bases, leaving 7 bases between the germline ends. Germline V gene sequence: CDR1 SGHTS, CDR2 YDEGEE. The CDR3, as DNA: TGTGCCAGCAGCTTGGGGACTATTGAGCAGTTCTTC. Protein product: CASSLGTIEQFF.

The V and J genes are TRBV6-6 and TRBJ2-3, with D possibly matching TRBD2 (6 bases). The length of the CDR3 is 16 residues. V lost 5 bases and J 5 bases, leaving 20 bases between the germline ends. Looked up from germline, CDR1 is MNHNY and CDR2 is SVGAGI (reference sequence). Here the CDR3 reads CASSLNGGGVVDTQYF. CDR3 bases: TGTGCCAGCAGTCTGAATGGCGGCGGGGTGGTAGATACGCAGTATTTT.

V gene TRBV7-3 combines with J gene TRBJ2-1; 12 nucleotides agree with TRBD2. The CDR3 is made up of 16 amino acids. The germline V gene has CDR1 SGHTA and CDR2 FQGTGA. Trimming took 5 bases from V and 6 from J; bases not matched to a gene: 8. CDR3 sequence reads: CASSPFLAGGLNEQFF. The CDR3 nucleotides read TGTGCCAGCAGCCCCTTCCTAGCGGGGGGGCTCAATGAGCAGTTCTTC.

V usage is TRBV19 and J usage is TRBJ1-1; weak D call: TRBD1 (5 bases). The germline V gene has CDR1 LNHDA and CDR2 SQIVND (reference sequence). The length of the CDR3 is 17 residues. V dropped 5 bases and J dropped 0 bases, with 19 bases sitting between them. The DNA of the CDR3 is TGTGCCAGTAGTCCTCAGGGAACATATTTCATGAACACTGAAGCTTTCTTT. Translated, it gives CASSPQGTYFMNTEAFF.

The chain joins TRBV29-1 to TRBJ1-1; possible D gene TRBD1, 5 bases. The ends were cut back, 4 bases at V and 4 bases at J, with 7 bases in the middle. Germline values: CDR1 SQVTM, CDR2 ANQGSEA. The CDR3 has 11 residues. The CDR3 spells CSVGGGTEAFF. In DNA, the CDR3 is TGCAGCGTTGGGGGGGGCACTGAAGCTTTCTTT.

CDR3 amino acids: CASSLGQGTHEQYF. CDR3 in DNA: TGTGCCAGCAGCCTTGGACAGGGGACGCACGAGCAGTACTTC. V is TRBV9 and J is TRBJ2-7, with 9 bases identical to TRBD1. Germline CDR1 is SGDLS and CDR2 is YYNGEE. The CDR3 sequence is 14 residues long. V shed 4 bases and J 5 bases; nucleotides not matched to a gene: 7.

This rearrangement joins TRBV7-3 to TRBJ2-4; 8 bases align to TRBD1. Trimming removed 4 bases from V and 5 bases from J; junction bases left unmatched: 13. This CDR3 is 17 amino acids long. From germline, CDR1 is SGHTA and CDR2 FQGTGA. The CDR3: CASSSNPRRGRENIQYF. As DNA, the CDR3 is TGTGCCAGCAGCTCCAATCCTCGCAGGGGGCGCGAAAACATTCAGTACTTC.

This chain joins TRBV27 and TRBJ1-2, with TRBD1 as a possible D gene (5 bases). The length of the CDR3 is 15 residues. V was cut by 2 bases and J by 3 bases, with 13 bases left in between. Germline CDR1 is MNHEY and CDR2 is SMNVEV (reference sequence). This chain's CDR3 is CASSLGRGGDYGYTF. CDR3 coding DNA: TGTGCCAGCAGTTTAGGGAGGGGTGGGGACTATGGCTACACCTTC.

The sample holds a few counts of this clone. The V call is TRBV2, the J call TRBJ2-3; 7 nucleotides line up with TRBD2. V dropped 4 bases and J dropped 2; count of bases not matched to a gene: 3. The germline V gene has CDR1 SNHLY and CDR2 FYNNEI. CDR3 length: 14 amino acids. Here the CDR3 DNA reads TGTGCCAGCAGTGGGGAGGGGAACACAGATACGCAGTATTTT. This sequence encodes CASSGEGNTDTQYF.

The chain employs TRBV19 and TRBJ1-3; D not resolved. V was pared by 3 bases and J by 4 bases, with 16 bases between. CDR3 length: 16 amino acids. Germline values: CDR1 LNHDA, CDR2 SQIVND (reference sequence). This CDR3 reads CASSISAGSSGNTIYF. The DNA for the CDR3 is TGTGCCAGTAGTATCAGCGCGGGGTCTTCGGGAAACACCATATATTTT.

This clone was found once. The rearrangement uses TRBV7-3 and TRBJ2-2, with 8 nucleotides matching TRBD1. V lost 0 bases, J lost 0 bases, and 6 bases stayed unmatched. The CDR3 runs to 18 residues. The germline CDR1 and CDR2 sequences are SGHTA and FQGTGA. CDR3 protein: CASSLTPDRVANTGELFF. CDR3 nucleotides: TGTGCCAGCAGCTTAACCCCGGACAGGGTCGCGAACACCGGGGAGCTGTTTTTT.

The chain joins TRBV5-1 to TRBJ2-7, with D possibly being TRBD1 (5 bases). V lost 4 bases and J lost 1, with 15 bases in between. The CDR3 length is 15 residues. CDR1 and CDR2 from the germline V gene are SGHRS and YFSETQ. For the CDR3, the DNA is TGCGCCAGCAGCCAGGACACGGTCTTATCCTACGAGCAGTACTTC. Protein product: CASSQDTVLSYEQYF. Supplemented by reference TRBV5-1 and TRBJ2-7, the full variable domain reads KAGVTQTPRYLIKTRGQQVTLSCSPISGHRSVSWYQQTPGQGLQFLFEYFSETQRNKGNFPGRFSGRQFSNSRSEMNVSTLELGDSALYLCASSQDTVLSYEQYFGPGTRLTVT.

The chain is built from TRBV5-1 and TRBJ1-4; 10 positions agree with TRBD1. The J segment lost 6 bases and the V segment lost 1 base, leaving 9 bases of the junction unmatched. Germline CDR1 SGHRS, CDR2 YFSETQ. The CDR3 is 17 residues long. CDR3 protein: CASSLTQTGGWDEKLFF. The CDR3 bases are TGCGCCAGCAGCTTGACCCAGACAGGGGGCTGGGATGAAAAACTGTTTTTT.